Listed below are T cell receptor beta chains from one sample, sequenced in a study of regulatory T cells in long-lasting Graves disease. From the multiplex PCR reads, TCRdb called clonotypes with MiXCR, one entry per CDR3 protein. The sample has some 300,000 distinct CDR3 sequences; roughly a fifth are singletons. Sequenced material: peripheral blood mononuclear cells (PBMCs), taken when the disease was refractory, from a patient treated with antithyroid drugs. The receptors originated from a female donor with Graves disease. Both conserved end residues are part of each CDR3. The D gene is left open where the match is weak. Clone size is stated in some rows and not others, as once, few, many or a class when expanded.

>TRBJ2-5|TRBD2|TRBV20-1|NA
TGCAGTGCTAGAGATCGAACTAGCGGGAGGCTTCTCCAAGAGACCCAGTACTTC
CSARDRTSGRLLQETQYF
>TRBJ2-5|NA|TRBV6-1|many
TGTGCCAGCAGCCAACGAGAGACCCAGTACTTC
CASSQRETQYF
>TRBJ2-5|NA|TRBV7-9|once
TGTGCCAGCAGCCTTCATACTAGCCCGGAGACCCAGTACTTC
CASSLHTSPETQYF
>TRBJ2-3|NA|TRBV19|NA
TGTGCCAGTAAGAAGGCTGACACTAGCACAGATACGCAGTATTTT
CASKKADTSTDTQYF
>TRBJ2-5|NA|TRBV4-3|many
TGCGCCAGCAGCCAAGATCGGCGGCGAGAGACCCAGTACTTC
CASSQDRRRETQYF
>TRBJ1-5|NA|TRBV6-4|few
TGTGCCAGCAGTTACGGGCAGGGCAATCAGCCCCAGCATTTT
CASSYGQGNQPQHF
>TRBJ1-2|NA|TRBV9|NA
TGTGCCAGCAGCTCCCCAACCGGCTACACCTTC
CASSSPTGYTF
>TRBJ1-1|NA|TRBV6-1|NA
TGTGCCAGCAGTGTGTCGGCTGGTGAAGCTTTCTTT
CASSVSAGEAFF
>TRBJ2-2|NA|TRBV20-1|NA
TGCAGTGCTGGTAGCGGGAACACCGGGGAGCTGTTTTTT
CSAGSGNTGELFF
>TRBJ2-7|NA|TRBV3-1|NA
TGTGCCAGCAGCCATGGACCGACCTACGAGCAGTACTTC
CASSHGPTYEQYF
>TRBJ2-5|NA|TRBV24-1|few
TGTGCCACCAGTGAATCGGTTCTCCAAGAGACCCAGTACTTC
CATSESVLQETQYF
>TRBJ2-7|TRBD2|TRBV30|few
TGTGCCTGGAGCCCGGGGAGCGGGAGCCACGAGCAGTACTTC
CAWSPGSGSHEQYF
>TRBJ2-7|TRBD1|TRBV20-1|NA
TGCAGTGCTAGCGACAGGGTACTATACGAGCAGTACTTC
CSASDRVLYEQYF
>TRBJ2-5|NA|TRBV6-2/TRBV6-3|many
TGTGCCAGCATGATGGCAGGGATCCCATTAGAGACCCAGTACTTC
CASMMAGIPLETQYF
>TRBJ2-2|NA|TRBV20-1|few
TGCAGTGCACCCCAGGGGACTCGGACCGGGGAGCTGTTTTTT
CSAPQGTRTGELFF
>TRBJ1-6|NA|TRBV30|many
TGTGCCGGGGTAGGGGAGTATAATTCACCCCTCCACTTT
CAGVGEYNSPLHF